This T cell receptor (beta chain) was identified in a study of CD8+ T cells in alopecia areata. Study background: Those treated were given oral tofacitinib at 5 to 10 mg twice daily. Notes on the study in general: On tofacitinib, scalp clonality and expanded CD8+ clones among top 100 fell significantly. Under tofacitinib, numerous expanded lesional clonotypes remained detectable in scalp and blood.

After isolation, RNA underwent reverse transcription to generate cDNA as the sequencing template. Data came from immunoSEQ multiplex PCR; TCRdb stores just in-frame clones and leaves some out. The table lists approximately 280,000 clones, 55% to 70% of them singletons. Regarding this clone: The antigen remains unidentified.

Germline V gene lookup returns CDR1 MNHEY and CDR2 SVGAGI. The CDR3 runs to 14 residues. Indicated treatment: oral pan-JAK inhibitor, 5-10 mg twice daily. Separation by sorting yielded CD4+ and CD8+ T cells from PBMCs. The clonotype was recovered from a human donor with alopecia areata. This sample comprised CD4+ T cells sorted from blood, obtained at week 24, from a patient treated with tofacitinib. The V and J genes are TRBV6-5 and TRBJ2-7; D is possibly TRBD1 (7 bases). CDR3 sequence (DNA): TGTCGCATTCTGGGTCAGGGGGGCTCCTACGAGCAGTACTTC. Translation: CRILGQGGSYEQYF.